Included here is one T cell receptor beta chain sequence, with context. These data originate in a study of T cell responses to AZD1222 COVID-19 vaccine. Clones were read by immunoSEQ multiplex PCR, and TCRdb kept only the in-frame ones, dropping some. The table lists about 110,000 clones, approximately 90% of them singletons. Recipients boosted at about 4 weeks or about 12 weeks are pooled. Germline V lookup: CDR1 SGHRS, CDR2 YFSETQ. The CDR3 contains 15 residues. V lost 2 bases and J lost 3, with 14 bases in between. The chain combines TRBV5-1 with TRBJ1-2; tentative D call: TRBD1 (6 bases). The specimen was peripheral blood, collected 28 days after the second AZD1222 dose. The receptor was isolated from an adult who received the AZD1222 COVID-19 vaccine. This CDR3 reads CASSLQGPGDYGYTF. CDR3 in DNA: TGCGCCAGCAGCTTACAGGGACCAGGTGACTATGGCTACACCTTC.